The entry below gives a single TCR beta chain sequence along with its context. What this receptor recognizes is not known. No base-level quality is on record; no much larger clone is a single base apart. This sample is part of a study of T cells after yellow fever vaccination (dated by TCRdb to about 2019). In the study overall: The SMART-Seq v4 Ultra Low Input RNA kit was used to prepare libraries from fractions with low cell numbers. To follow T-cell clones before and after primary and booster YFV17D yellow fever vaccination, bulk TCR alpha and beta repertoires were sequenced over time. Blood was collected at multiple timepoints before and after primary and secondary immunization, and bulk PBMC replicates and cell subsets were isolated. The cohort comprised two healthy male donors, one aged 18 to 29 and one aged 30 to 39 years.

V is cut back by 1 base and J by 8 bases, with 16 bases in the junction unmatched. Spanning cysteine to phenylalanine, the CDR3 consists of 18 amino acids. The kept DNA is CDR3 alone, 54 bases in frame from the first base. CDR1 and CDR2 were assigned from the germline V gene as SGHDN and FVKESK. In light of the paper, this sample's treatment or condition label describes: live attenuated yellow fever vaccine strain. PBMCs were isolated from peripheral blood using a standard Ficoll-Paque protocol. Dynabeads CD4 and CD8 positive selection kits were used to isolate the CD4 and CD8 T-cell fractions. RNA was extracted with TriZol from bulk PBMCs, CD4 and CD8 fractions, and dextramer-positive and dextramer-negative fractions. The paper as a whole reports these results and caveats: The secondary T-cell response was found to be weaker but faster than the primary response, with a peak reached on day 5 rather than on day 15. After the booster, most clones that had expanded after primary vaccination were detected again (around 97% of CD4 and more than 85% of CD8), suggesting broad maintenance of memory. Computational filtering was required because FACS-sorted repertoires could contain abundant contaminating clonotypes from the bulk population. Only a couple of donors were included in the study, so the extent to which the findings can be generalized is limited. A small share of clonotypes occurred in both CD4 and CD8 compartments, likely arising from convergent recombination.

TCR cDNA was synthesized by 5'RACE template switching, through which a universal primer site and unique molecular identifiers were introduced. Priming for cDNA synthesis came from both the TCR alpha and TCR beta constant segments. Library amplification used two PCR steps, and the second PCR step added sample barcodes and sequencing adapters. Sequencing of libraries was performed on Illumina HiSeq 2500 (2x100 bp) or NovaSeq (2x150 bp). The published analysis was carried out like this. Demultiplexing of reads and collapsing into UMI consensus sequences were performed with MIGEC, and V(D)J alignment was carried out with MiXCR. Vaccine-responding clonotypes were identified with edgeR using replicate PBMC samples, with FDR below 0.01 and a log2 fold change above 5 up to day 15 being required. Bulk clonotypes were assigned CD4 or CD8 identity according to which sequenced CD4 or CD8 repertoire held them at higher abundance. TCRdb reprocessed the public reads (quality trimming at Q25 with fastp, clone calling with MiXCR) and kept in-frame beta chains. Rows with one shared CDR3 protein collapse into an entry with the most common genes and DNA. V and J calls and clone size were set by TCRdb, not the authors. Across this sample there are tens of thousands of distinct CDR3 sequences, with roughly 7.3% seen only once. The top ten hold roughly 31% of the sample.

Material: CD8+ T cells sorted from PBMCs, obtained approximately 16 days after the first yellow fever vaccination. The receptor's source is a man aged 18 to 29 who received the YFV17D yellow fever vaccine. This receptor chain uses TRBV14 and TRBJ2-1; 8 bases in between match TRBD1. CDR3 sequence: CASSQAWSQTGDFDEQFF. The DNA sequence follows: TGTGCCAGCAGCCAAGCTTGGAGTCAGACAGGGGATTTCGATGAGCAGTTCTTC.